The sample holds a few counts of the clone carrying this T cell receptor (beta chain). Its antigen remains unknown. The data were obtained in a study of T cell repertoires in cytomegalovirus infection. TCRdb ran MiXCR on the reads and lists one entry per CDR3 protein. The table includes approximately 300,000 distinct CDR3 sequences, about 25% detected once. The CDR3 length is 14 residues. CDR1 LNHNV and CDR2 YYDKDF come from the germline V gene (reference sequence). After removal of 3 bases from V and 10 bases from J, the junction contained 8 bases not matched to a gene. The specimen comprised cultured PBMCs, sampled from culture after CMV antigen stimulation. This TCR derives from a human donor in good health (CMV status not recorded). Some clones in this sample may be carry-over from other donors' samples. The chain links TRBV15 to TRBJ2-1; 8 bases line up with TRBD1. DNA for the CDR3: TGTGCCACCAGCAGCGGACAGGGAGAAGTCGAGCAGTTCTTC. Its translation is CATSSGQGEVEQFF.